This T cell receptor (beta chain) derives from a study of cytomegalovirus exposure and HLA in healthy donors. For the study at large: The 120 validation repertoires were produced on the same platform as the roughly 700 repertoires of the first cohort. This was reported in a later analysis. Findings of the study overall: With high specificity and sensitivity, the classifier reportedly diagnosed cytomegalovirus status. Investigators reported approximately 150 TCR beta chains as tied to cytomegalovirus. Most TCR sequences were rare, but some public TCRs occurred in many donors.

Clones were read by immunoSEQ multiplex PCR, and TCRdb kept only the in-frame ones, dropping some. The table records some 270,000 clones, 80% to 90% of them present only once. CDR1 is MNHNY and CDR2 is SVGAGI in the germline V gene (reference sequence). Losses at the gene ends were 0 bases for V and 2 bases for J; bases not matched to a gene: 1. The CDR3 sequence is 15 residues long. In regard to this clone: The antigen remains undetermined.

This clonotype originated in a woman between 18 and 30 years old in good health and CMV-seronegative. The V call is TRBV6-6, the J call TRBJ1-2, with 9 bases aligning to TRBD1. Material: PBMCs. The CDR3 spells CASSYSDRGNYGYTF. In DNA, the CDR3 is TGTGCCAGCAGTTACTCGGACAGGGGCAACTATGGCTACACCTTC.